The T cell receptor (beta chain) described here comes from a study of graft-versus-host responses after intestinal transplantation. As for the study in general: Anti-thymocyte globulin induction was given to all recipients, followed by tacrolimus and steroids for roughly three years. Overall study findings and caveats: Detection of GvH clones occurred in recipient marrow, and some had their first appearance in ileum or blood. Subjects displaying graft-donor T cell macrochimerism possessed elevated graft-versus-host to host-versus-graft clonal ratios inside allografts. Association was observed between peak circulating GvH clone levels and early post-transplant HvG declines.

Details on this clone: The target antigen is unknown.

Data came from immunoSEQ multiplex PCR; TCRdb stores just in-frame clones and leaves some out. The sample holds 60,000 to 65,000 clones, roughly 90% seen once. V lost 6 bases and J lost 2, with 17 bases in between. Germline V CDR1 and CDR2: MDHEN, SYDVKM. The length of the CDR3 is 15 residues. This receptor was taken from a human donor who was the organ donor for an intestinal transplant. The sequencing used unstimulated CD8+ T cells sorted from spleen or lymph node cells, collected before transplant. This rearrangement joins TRBV28 to TRBJ2-7, with D possibly matching TRBD1 (5 bases). CDR3 protein: CASRNESGSPYEQYF. CDR3 sequence (DNA): TGTGCCAGCAGAAATGAATCAGGGTCGCCCTACGAGCAGTACTTC. Full variable domain (rest looked up from reference TRBV28 and TRBJ2-7): DVKVTQSSRYLVKRTGEKVFLECVQDMDHENMFWYRQDPGLGLRLIYFSYDVKMKEKGDIPEGYSVSREKKERFSLILESASTNQTSMYLCASRNESGSPYEQYFGPGTRLTVT.